What follows are 24 T cell receptor beta chains derived from one specimen sequenced in a study of Ad26.COV2.S vaccination and SARS-CoV-2 variants. Profiled with immunoSEQ multiplex PCR; TCRdb holds only in-frame clones, not every one. The top ten hold 3.9% of the sample, which has approximately 340,000 clones, 90% to 95% seen once. The sequencing here drew on peripheral blood, taken after recovery from COVID-19. The source is a human donor who had recovered from COVID-19.

The J gene is TRBJ2-1, the V gene TRBV7-2; D is tentatively TRBD1 or TRBD2 (6 bases each). The CDR3 has 14 residues. The ends were cut back, 2 bases at V and 8 bases at J, with 13 bases in the middle. Germline CDR1 SGHTA, CDR2 FQGNSA. CDR3 sequence: CASSLPGAGYEQFF. CDR3 bases: TGTGCCAGCAGCTTACCGGGGGCCGGGTATGAGCAGTTCTTC.

The rearrangement links TRBV6-1 to TRBJ1-4, with D perhaps TRBD1 (6 bases). This CDR3 is built from 14 residues. The V and J ends lost 3 bases and 6 bases respectively, with 11 bases between them. Germline V lookup: CDR1 MNHNS, CDR2 SASEGT. The CDR3 DNA reads as TGTGCCAGCAGTGAGGGGGGGGCTGATGAAAAACTGTTTTTT. It specifies CASSEGGADEKLFF.

The chain employs TRBV5-1 and TRBJ1-1; tentatively, D is TRBD1 (5 bases). The CDR3 totals 15 residues. Germline V lookup: CDR1 SGHRS, CDR2 YFSETQ. V was trimmed by 4 bases and J by 2 bases, leaving 15 bases between them. CDR3 DNA: TGCGCCAGCAGCGACCCTAGAAGGGGTAACACTGAAGCTTTCTTT. The encoded protein is CASSDPRRGNTEAFF.

This clone is a singleton in its sample. The chain uses TRBV12-3 or TRBV12-4 and TRBJ1-1, with D perhaps TRBD1 (6 bases). The CDR3 contains 13 residues. V lost 4 bases, J lost 10 bases, and 16 bases lay in between. This CDR3 is CASSWSGVSGAFF. CDR3 bases: TGTGCCAGCAGTTGGTCAGGGGTGAGTGGAGCTTTCTTT.

The rearrangement joins TRBV4-3 to TRBJ2-1; a weak D match, TRBD1 (5 bases). V dropped 1 base and J dropped 2 bases, with 9 bases sitting between them. Germline lookup yields CDR1 LGHNA and CDR2 YSLEER. This CDR3 region has 15 residues. CDR3 loop: CASSQGPGTYNEQFF. The CDR3 bases are TGCGCCAGCAGCCAAGGCCCAGGGACCTACAATGAGCAGTTCTTC.

With regard to this clone: Other nucleotide sequences from this sample produce the same CDR3. The rearrangement uses TRBV18 and TRBJ2-7; D gene ambiguous. The ends were cut back, 5 bases at V and 0 bases at J, with 5 bases in the middle. Germline-derived CDR1 and CDR2 are KGHSH and LQKENI. There are 12 residues in the CDR3. The CDR3 sequence: CASSSSSYEQYF. The CDR3 coding sequence is TGTGCCAGCTCATCGAGCTCCTACGAGCAGTACTTC.

This clone was found once. The chain carries TRBV6-2 or TRBV6-3 and TRBJ2-1; D remains unclear. The V gene's germline CDR1 is MNHEY and CDR2 SVGEGT. This CDR3 contains 16 residues. V was cut by 0 bases and J by 0 bases, with 9 bases left in between. The CDR3 nucleotides are TGTGCCAGCAGTTACTCGTTCACGGTCTCCTACAATGAGCAGTTCTTC. The encoded protein is CASSYSFTVSYNEQFF.

The chain joins TRBV5-4 to TRBJ2-1; D may match TRBD1 or TRBD2 (5 bases each). The germline gives CDR1 SGHNT, CDR2 YYREEE (reference sequence). The V end was cut by 4 bases, the J end by 10 bases, with 18 bases between. This CDR3 comprises 14 residues. The CDR3 DNA is TGTGCCAGCAGCATCCGGGACCCACGGCGAGAGCAGTTCTTC. Translating it yields CASSIRDPRREQFF.

This chain links TRBV11-2 with TRBJ1-6; D unclear. This CDR3 comprises 12 residues. V lost 1 base and J 10 bases, leaving 5 bases between the germline ends. Germline V gene lookup returns CDR1 SGHAT and CDR2 FQNNGV. For the CDR3, the DNA is TGTGCCAGCAGCTTAGGGAGATCACCCCTCCACTTT. Translating gives CASSLGRSPLHF.

This chain connects TRBV6-1 to TRBJ1-2; no firm D call. The germline V and J ends were trimmed by 2 bases and 7 bases, with 11 bases remaining between them. The CDR3 is 13 amino acids. Germline CDR1 MNHNS, CDR2 SASEGT. The CDR3 DNA reads TGTGCCAGCAGTGAACATCGGGATCTTGGCTACACCTTC. It yields the protein CASSEHRDLGYTF.

V and J are TRBV28 and TRBJ2-7; TRBD2 matches at 8 bases. Germline V lookup: CDR1 MDHEN, CDR2 SYDVKM. There are 13 residues in the CDR3. The ends lost 5 bases at V and 4 bases at J; junction bases unmatched: 4. The CDR3: CASSPLAGYEQYF. The CDR3, as DNA: TGTGCCAGCAGTCCCCTAGCGGGTTACGAGCAGTACTTC.

The V and J genes are TRBV6-6 and TRBJ2-1; 7 nucleotides match TRBD1. From germline, CDR1 is MNHNY and CDR2 SVGAGI (reference sequence). The CDR3 runs 15 residues. The V segment lost 8 bases and the J segment 4 bases; nucleotides outside the gene matches: 11. In DNA form, the CDR3 reads TGTGCCAGCCTTCCCGGGGACAGCCCTTACAATGAGCAGTTCTTC. Its protein product is CASLPGDSPYNEQFF.

The J gene is TRBJ2-5, the V gene TRBV12-5; D unclear. Germline lookup yields CDR1 LGHNT and CDR2 FRNRAP. This CDR3 region has 13 residues. The V gene lost 2 bases and the J gene lost 5 bases, with 9 bases spanning the gap. CDR3 region: CASGLQARETQYF. The DNA of the CDR3 is TGTGCTAGTGGTTTGCAGGCGAGGGAGACCCAGTACTTC.

The V call is TRBV11-3, the J call TRBJ2-3; D possibly corresponds to TRBD2 (6 bases). Trimming took 3 bases from V and 2 from J, leaving 12 bases between them. Germline CDR1 is SGHNT and CDR2 is YENEEA. This CDR3 comprises 15 residues. The CDR3 DNA follows: TGTGCCAGCAGCTTGGAGGGGCGCCTCACAGATACGCAGTATTTT. It codes for CASSLEGRLTDTQYF.

To note about this clone: One end of the junction is discordant with germline, which a read error may explain. The V gene is TRBV3-1 (or the pseudogene TRBV3-2), the J gene TRBJ2-7; D not certain. The CDR3 extends over 12 amino acids. Germline V gives CDR1 LGHDT, CDR2 YNNKEL (reference sequence). The CDR3 sequence is CASSPTSHEQYF. CDR3 DNA sequence: TGTGCCAGCAGCCCGACCTCCCACGAGCAGTACTTC.

This clone was counted once. The rearrangement uses TRBV5-6 and TRBJ1-2, with D unclear. CDR1 and CDR2 (germline): SGHDT, YYEEEE. The germline V and J ends were trimmed by 5 bases and 3 bases, with 14 bases remaining between them. This CDR3 has 14 residues. The CDR3 sequence is CASRLRRTDYGYTF. The CDR3 DNA is TGTGCCAGCAGGTTACGCCGGACGGACTATGGCTACACCTTC.

V gene TRBV27 combines with J gene TRBJ1-5; no clear D gene. V gave up 7 bases and J gave up 0 bases, with 13 bases separating them. The length of the CDR3 is 15 residues. Germline CDR1 MNHEY, CDR2 SMNVEV (reference sequence). The CDR3 is CASKVSHYSNQPQHF. The CDR3, as DNA: TGTGCCAGCAAGGTGTCGCATTATAGCAATCAGCCCCAGCATTTT.

The chain has TRBV2 and TRBJ1-1, with D maybe TRBD1 (5 bases). Germline values: CDR1 SNHLY, CDR2 FYNNEI. Trimming removed 6 bases at V and 5 bases at J, with 10 bases between. The CDR3 totals 12 residues. In DNA form, the CDR3 reads TGTGCCAGCAGCCAGGGTGGGACTGAAGCTTTCTTT. As protein: CASSQGGTEAFF.

This clone was counted a few times. The chain is built from TRBV7-9 and TRBJ2-5; unclear D gene. Looked up from germline, CDR1 is SEHNR and CDR2 is FQNEAQ (reference sequence). This CDR3 spans 13 amino acids. Deletions cut 1 base from V and 4 bases from J, with 7 bases between. For the CDR3, the DNA is TGTGCCAGCAGCTTAGGACCTCGAGAGACCCAGTACTTC. Translated, it gives CASSLGPRETQYF.

This chain joins TRBV19 and TRBJ2-1, with TRBD1 matching over 8 bases. Germline V gene lookup returns CDR1 LNHDA and CDR2 SQIVND (reference sequence). The ends lost 3 bases at V and 9 bases at J; junction bases unmatched: 10. The CDR3 is 15 residues long. The DNA for the CDR3 is TGTGCCAGTAGTATTCGACAGGGGTTAGGGGTTGAGCAGTTCTTC. It specifies CASSIRQGLGVEQFF.

The rearrangement links TRBV4-2 to TRBJ2-2; no clear D gene. The CDR3 is made up of 13 amino acids. Germline values: CDR1 LGHNA, CDR2 YNFKEQ. The V end was cut by 4 bases, the J end by 4 bases, with 7 bases between. CDR3 in DNA: TGTGCCAGCAGCCTGAATCCCACCGGGGAGCTGTTTTTT. Protein: CASSLNPTGELFF.

The chain uses TRBV5-5 and TRBJ2-3, with no clear D. CDR1 and CDR2 from the germline V gene are SGHKS and YYEKEE (reference sequence). The CDR3 loop spans 14 amino acids. V was pared by 0 bases and J by 3 bases, with 8 bases between. CDR3 nucleotides: TGTGCCAGCAGCTTGGCTGGTAAAACAGATACGCAGTATTTT. This gives the protein CASSLAGKTDTQYF.

V usage is TRBV4-3 and J usage is TRBJ2-7; the D gene is possibly TRBD2 (6 bases). The CDR3 is 14 amino acids. The germline CDR1 and CDR2 sequences are LGHNA and YSLEER. V gave up 4 bases and J gave up 5 bases, with 15 bases separating them. The CDR3 coding sequence is TGCGCCAGCAGCCCCGGCGGGGCCTCGAACGAGCAGTACTTC. Its protein product is CASSPGGASNEQYF.

This CDR3 reads CASSLNSGVEQFF. Here the CDR3 DNA reads TGCGCCAGCAGCTTAAATAGCGGGGTTGAGCAGTTCTTC. This chain connects TRBV5-1 to TRBJ2-1, with 8 bases fitting TRBD2. The V segment lost 2 bases and the J segment 9 bases; nucleotides outside the gene matches: 4. The CDR3 length is 13 residues. Germline loops: CDR1 SGHRS, CDR2 YFSETQ.